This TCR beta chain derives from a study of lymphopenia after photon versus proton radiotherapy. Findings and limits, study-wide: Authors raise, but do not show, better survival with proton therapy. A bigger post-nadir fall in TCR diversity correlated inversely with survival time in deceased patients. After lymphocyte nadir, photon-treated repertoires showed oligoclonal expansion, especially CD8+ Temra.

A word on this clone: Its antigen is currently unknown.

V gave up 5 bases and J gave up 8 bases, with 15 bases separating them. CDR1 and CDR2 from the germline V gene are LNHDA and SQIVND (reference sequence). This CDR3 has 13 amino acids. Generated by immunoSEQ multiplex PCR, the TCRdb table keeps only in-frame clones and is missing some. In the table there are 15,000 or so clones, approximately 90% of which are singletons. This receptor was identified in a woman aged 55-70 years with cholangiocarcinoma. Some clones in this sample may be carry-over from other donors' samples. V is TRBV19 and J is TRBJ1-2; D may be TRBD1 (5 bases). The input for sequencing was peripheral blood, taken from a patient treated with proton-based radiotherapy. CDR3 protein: CASSPRAGDGYTF. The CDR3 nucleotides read TGTGCCAGTAGTCCCCGAGCGGGGGACGGCTACACCTTC. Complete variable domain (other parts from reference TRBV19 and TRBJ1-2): DGGITQSPKYLFRKEGQNVTLSCEQNLNHDAMYWYRQDPGQGLRLIYYSQIVNDFQKGDIAEGYSVSREKKESFPLTVTSAQKNPTAFYLCASSPRAGDGYTFGSGTRLTVV.